The T cell receptor beta chain described here comes from a study of T-cell memory formation after mild COVID-19. In the study overall: The two donors had largely donor-specific TCR clusters.

TCRdb called the 5' RACE reads again in MiXCR, with one record for every CDR3 protein. The table records 350,000 to 500,000 distinct CDR3 sequences, roughly a quarter of them present only once. Turning to this clonotype: Its antigen remains unidentified.

Study-level points and caveats: Prior to infection, memory already included some responding clones, suggesting cross-reactive memory joined. Second-wave clones with a day 37 peak had unconfirmed SARS-CoV-2 specificity. Largely, contracting CD4+ clones fell within CM and EM, and contracting CD8+ clones within EMRA.

V dropped 5 bases and J dropped 0; count of bases not matched to a gene: 7. Germline V CDR1 and CDR2: SEHNR, FQNEAQ (reference sequence). This CDR3 has 16 residues. This TCR was sampled from an adult woman who had mild COVID-19 (a few samples of this study predate the infection). Cell type and time point are not known. This chain connects TRBV7-9 to TRBJ2-7, with 10 bases lining up with TRBD2. The sequencing sample was made of PBMCs or a T cell subset sorted from them (not recorded which). CDR3 protein: CASSPGSSGGSYEQYF. Written as DNA, the CDR3 is TGTGCCAGCAGCCCCGGGTCTAGCGGGGGCTCCTACGAGCAGTACTTC.